Below are 9 T cell receptor beta chains sequenced from a single sample in a study of cytomegalovirus exposure and HLA in healthy donors. The PCR contained 60 Vbeta and 13 Jbeta primers. Here immunoSEQ multiplex PCR was the method, and the copy in TCRdb shows in-frame clones only, minus some. Of around 110,000 clones in the sample, roughly 70% were seen once. The sample was PBMCs. These receptors originate from a woman aged 18-29 years in good health and CMV-seronegative.

The chain joins TRBV29-1 to TRBJ2-5, with 8 positions matching TRBD1. CDR1 and CDR2 (germline): SQVTM, ANQGSEA. This CDR3 spans 15 amino acids. The V and J ends lost 7 bases and 5 bases, in that order; junction bases with no gene match: 15. The CDR3 DNA follows: TGCAGCGCCCCGAGACAGGGGTCCGCTGGGGAGACCCAGTACTTC. It specifies CSAPRQGSAGETQYF. The variable domain in full, completed from reference TRBV29-1 and TRBJ2-5, reads SAVISQKPSRDICQRGTSLTIQCQVDSQVTMMFWYRQQPGQSLTLIATANQGSEATYESGFVIDKFPISRPNLTFSTLTVSNMSPEDSSIYLCSAPRQGSAGETQYFGPGTRLLVL.

This chain uses TRBV5-6 with TRBJ2-1, with 12 bases identical to TRBD2. The CDR3 length is 14 residues. V was pared by 7 bases and J by 8 bases, with 7 bases of the junction left unmatched. CDR1 is SGHDT, CDR2 YYEEEE, per germline. DNA for the CDR3: TGTGCCAGCGGCCGACTAGCGGGGGACCATGAGCAGTTCTTC. Its protein product is CASGRLAGDHEQFF.

V and J are TRBV5-4 and TRBJ1-4, with D maybe TRBD1 (6 bases). The CDR3 sequence is 14 residues long. Trimming removed 4 bases at V and 7 bases at J, with 14 bases between. Looked up from germline, CDR1 is SGHNT and CDR2 is YYREEE (reference sequence). For the CDR3, the DNA is TGTGCCAGCAGCCGGACAGTGGGGAGTGAAAAACTGTTTTTT. The encoded protein is CASSRTVGSEKLFF.

This clone was picked up one time. The DNA of the CDR3 is TGTGCCAGCAGCTTAGGGTCTGGTCAGGGGTTCGGTCAGCCCCAGCATTTT. This codes for CASSLGSGQGFGQPQHF. The V call is TRBV7-2, the J call TRBJ1-5; a possible D gene is TRBD1 (6 bases). Deletions cut 1 base from V and 6 bases from J, with 19 bases between. This CDR3 spans 17 amino acids. Germline CDR1 SGHTA, CDR2 FQGNSA.

V is TRBV6-4 and J is TRBJ1-1, with D possibly being TRBD1 (6 bases). V was shortened by 6 bases and J by 0 bases, with 8 bases between the two germline ends. This CDR3 contains 13 residues. From germline, CDR1 is MRHNA and CDR2 SNTAGT. The CDR3 region is CASSRDMNTEAFF. CDR3 nucleotide sequence: TGTGCCAGCAGCAGGGACATGAACACTGAAGCTTTCTTT.

This chain links TRBV6-5 with TRBJ1-4, with 8 bases fitting TRBD1. The CDR3 totals 14 residues. The V gene end was trimmed by 6 bases and the J gene end by 5 bases; junction bases not matched to a gene: 5. Germline CDR1 MNHEY, CDR2 SVGAGI. This chain's CDR3 is CASRGTGANEKLFF. The CDR3 DNA reads TGTGCCAGCAGGGGGACAGGAGCGAATGAAAAACTGTTTTTT.

Here the CDR3 DNA reads TGTGCCAGCAGTTACCCTGCAGCAACTAATGAAAAACTGTTTTTT. Translating it yields CASSYPAATNEKLFF. The chain couples TRBV6-6 to TRBJ1-4; D unclear. The germline V gene encodes CDR1 MNHNY and CDR2 SVGAGI (reference sequence). With 2 bases removed from V and 0 bases from J, the gap between germline ends came to 7 bases. This CDR3 is built from 15 residues.

This chain links TRBV5-6 with TRBJ1-1; D might be TRBD1 (6 bases). Germline values: CDR1 SGHDT, CDR2 YYEEEE. Trimming removed 7 bases at V and 5 bases at J, with 15 bases between. The CDR3 is made up of 13 amino acids. CDR3 residues: CASRGDRWTEAFF. Here the CDR3 DNA reads TGTGCCAGCCGAGGTGACAGGTGGACTGAAGCTTTCTTT.

This clone was recorded once. The V call is TRBV19, the J call TRBJ1-1; 10 bases are a match to TRBD1. Trimming took 5 bases from V and 4 from J; bases not matched to a gene: 4. The germline CDR1 and CDR2 sequences are LNHDA and SQIVND (reference sequence). This CDR3 is 14 amino acids long. The CDR3 sequence is CASSFRTGGTEAFF. CDR3 DNA: TGTGCCAGTAGTTTCCGGACAGGGGGCACTGAAGCTTTCTTT.